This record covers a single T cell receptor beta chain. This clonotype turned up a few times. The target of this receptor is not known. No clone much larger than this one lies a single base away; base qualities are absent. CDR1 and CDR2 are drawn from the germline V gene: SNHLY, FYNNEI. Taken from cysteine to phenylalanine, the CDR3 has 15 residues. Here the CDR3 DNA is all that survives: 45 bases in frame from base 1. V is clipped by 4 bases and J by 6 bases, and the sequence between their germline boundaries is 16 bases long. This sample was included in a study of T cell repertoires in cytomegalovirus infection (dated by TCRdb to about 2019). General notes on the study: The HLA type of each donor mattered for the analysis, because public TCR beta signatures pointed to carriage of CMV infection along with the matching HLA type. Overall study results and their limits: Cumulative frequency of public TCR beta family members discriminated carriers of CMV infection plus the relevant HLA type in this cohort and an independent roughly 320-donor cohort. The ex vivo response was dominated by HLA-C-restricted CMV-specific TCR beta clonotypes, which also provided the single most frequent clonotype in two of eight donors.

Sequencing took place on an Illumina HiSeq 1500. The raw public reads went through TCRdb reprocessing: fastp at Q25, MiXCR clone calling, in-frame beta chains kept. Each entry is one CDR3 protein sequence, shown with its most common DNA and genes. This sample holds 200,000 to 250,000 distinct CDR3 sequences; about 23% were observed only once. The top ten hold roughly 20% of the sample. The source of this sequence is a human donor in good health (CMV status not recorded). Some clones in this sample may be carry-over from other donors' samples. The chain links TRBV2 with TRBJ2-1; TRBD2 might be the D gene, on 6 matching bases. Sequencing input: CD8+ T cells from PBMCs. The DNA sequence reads TGTGCCAGCAGTGTAGGGGAGGCCCGGGGCAATGAGCAGTTCTTC. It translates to CASSVGEARGNEQFF.